This is a list of T cell receptor beta chains from one sample in a study of blood T cell repertoires in COVID-19. Generated by immunoSEQ multiplex PCR, the TCRdb table keeps only in-frame clones and is missing some. The data show some 300,000 clones, roughly 87% seen once. The sequencing input was PBMCs or T cells enriched from blood (not recorded which). The source is a woman younger than 45 who had recovered from COVID-19. Each CDR3 is given with its conserved first and last residue. D genes are given only for firm matches. Clone size is shown for a subset of rows, as once, few, many or a class of expanded clone.

V,D,size,J,CDR3,DNA
TRBV19,NA,NA,TRBJ1-5,CASSFQNQPQHF,TGTGCCAGTAGTTTCCAAAATCAGCCCCAGCATTTT
TRBV27,TRBD1,NA,TRBJ1-5,CASSPDRGSQPQHF,TGTGCCAGCAGTCCTGACAGGGGTAGTCAGCCCCAGCATTTT
TRBV9,NA,NA,TRBJ1-2,CASSVGADGTANYGYTF,TGTGCCAGCAGCGTAGGAGCCGATGGCACAGCTAACTATGGCTACACCTTC
TRBV10-1,TRBD2,NA,TRBJ2-7,CASSESGSSYEQYF,TGCGCCAGCAGTGAGAGCGGGAGCTCCTACGAGCAGTACTTC
TRBV19,NA,NA,TRBJ1-2,CASSIPGNYGYTF,TGTGCCAGTAGTATCCCAGGGAACTATGGCTACACCTTC
TRBV3-1/TRBV3-2,TRBD1,NA,TRBJ2-3,CASSQPLDRGSTDTQYF,TGTGCCAGCAGCCAGCCCTTGGACAGGGGGAGCACAGATACGCAGTATTTT
TRBV6-5,NA,few,TRBJ1-5,CASSFGGNQPQHF,TGTGCCAGCAGTTTTGGAGGCAATCAGCCCCAGCATTTT
TRBV9,NA,NA,TRBJ2-2,CASSVGLAGELFF,TGTGCCAGCAGCGTAGGCCTAGCCGGGGAGCTGTTTTTT
TRBV7-9,NA,NA,TRBJ2-1,CASSLALGLSLYNEQFF,TGTGCCAGCAGCTTAGCCCTAGGACTATCCCTATACAATGAGCAGTTCTTC
TRBV29-1,TRBD1,NA,TRBJ2-1,CSVVGQKGAKSPYNEQFF,TGCAGCGTTGTGGGACAGAAGGGAGCTAAAAGCCCCTACAATGAGCAGTTCTTC
TRBV27,TRBD1,NA,TRBJ2-7,CASSLDRGSSYEQYF,TGTGCCAGCAGTTTAGACAGGGGTTCATCCTACGAGCAGTACTTC
TRBV5-1,NA,NA,TRBJ1-2,CASSPDRYYGYTF,TGCGCCAGCAGCCCTGACAGGTACTATGGCTACACCTTC
TRBV5-4,TRBD1,NA,TRBJ2-3,CASSFGQASDTQYF,TGTGCCAGCAGCTTTGGACAGGCATCAGATACGCAGTATTTT
TRBV19,NA,NA,TRBJ1-4,CASSIVRDNEKLFF,TGTGCCAGTAGTATAGTAAGAGATAATGAAAAACTGTTTTTT
TRBV4-3,NA,NA,TRBJ1-4,CASSQVGGLNEKLFF,TGCGCCAGCAGCCAAGTGGGGGGTCTTAATGAAAAACTGTTTTTT
TRBV18,NA,once,TRBJ1-2,CASSPLSGTYGDGYTF,TGTGCCAGCTCACCACTGTCAGGTACCTATGGTGATGGCTACACCTTC
TRBV28,NA,NA,TRBJ1-2,CASSLSPGAADYGYTF,TGTGCCAGCAGTTTATCCCCAGGGGCGGCCGACTATGGCTACACCTTC
TRBV29-1,TRBD2,NA,TRBJ2-3,CSVASGPGGNTDTQYF,TGCAGCGTTGCCTCGGGGCCGGGGGGGAACACAGATACGCAGTATTTT
TRBV6-6,NA,NA,TRBJ1-2,CASSYSNTGMGGYTF,TGTGCCAGCAGTTATTCGAACACAGGGATGGGTGGCTACACCTTC
TRBV6-2/TRBV6-3,TRBD1,NA,TRBJ1-1,CASSRDRLEAFF,TGTGCCAGCAGCCGGGACAGGCTCGAAGCTTTCTTT